This T cell receptor (beta chain) was retrieved from a study of T-cell memory formation after mild COVID-19. The study's findings and limits: Clonal second-wave expansions that peaked on day 37 had unconfirmed SARS-CoV-2 specificity. Researchers report contracting CD4+ clones mostly in CM and EM, with CD8+ clones in EMRA.

Using its own MiXCR run on the 5' RACE reads, TCRdb lists one record per CDR3 protein. Among 45,000 to 55,000 distinct CDR3 sequences listed, over 9% were seen once. This clonotype was found a few times. The antigen is undetermined. Trimming took 1 base from V and 2 from J, leaving 6 bases between them. CDR3 length: 14 residues. The germline V gene has CDR1 SGHTA and CDR2 FQGNSA. This rearrangement joins TRBV7-2 to TRBJ2-1; D unclear. This TCR was recovered from an adult woman who had mild COVID-19 (a few samples of this study predate the infection). Cell type and time point are not known. Sequencing was performed on PBMCs or a T cell subset sorted from them (not recorded which). The CDR3 nucleotides read TGTGCCAGCAGCTTAGACAGCACCTACAATGAGCAGTTCTTC. It translates to CASSLDSTYNEQFF.